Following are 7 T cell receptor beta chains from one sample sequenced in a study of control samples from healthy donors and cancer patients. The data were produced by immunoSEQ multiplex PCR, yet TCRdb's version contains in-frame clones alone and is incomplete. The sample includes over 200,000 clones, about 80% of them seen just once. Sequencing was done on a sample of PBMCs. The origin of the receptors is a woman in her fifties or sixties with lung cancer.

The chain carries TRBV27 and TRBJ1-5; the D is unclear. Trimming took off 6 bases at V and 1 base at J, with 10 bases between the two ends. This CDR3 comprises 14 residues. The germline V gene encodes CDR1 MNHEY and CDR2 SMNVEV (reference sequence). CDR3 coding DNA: TGTGCCAGCAGGGCTGTACAGAGCAATCAGCCCCAGCATTTT. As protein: CASRAVQSNQPQHF.

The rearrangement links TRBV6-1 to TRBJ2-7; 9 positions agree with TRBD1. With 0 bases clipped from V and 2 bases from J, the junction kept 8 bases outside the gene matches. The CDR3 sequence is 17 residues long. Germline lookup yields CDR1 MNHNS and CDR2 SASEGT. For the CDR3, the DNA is TGTGCCAGCAGTGAAGCGAAGGAGGACAGGGGAACCTACGAGCAGTACTTC. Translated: CASSEAKEDRGTYEQYF.

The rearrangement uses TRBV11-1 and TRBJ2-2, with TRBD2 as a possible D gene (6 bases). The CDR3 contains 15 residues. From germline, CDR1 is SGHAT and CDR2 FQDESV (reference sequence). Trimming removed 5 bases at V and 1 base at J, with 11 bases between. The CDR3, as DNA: TGTGCCAGCAGCGTGGGTAGCGGGAACACCGGGGAGCTGTTTTTT. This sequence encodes CASSVGSGNTGELFF.

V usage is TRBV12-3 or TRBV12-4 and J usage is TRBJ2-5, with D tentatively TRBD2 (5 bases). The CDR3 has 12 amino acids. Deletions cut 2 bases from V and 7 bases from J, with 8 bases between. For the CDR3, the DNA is TGTGCCAGCAGTTTAAATGAGGGGACCCAGTACTTC. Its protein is CASSLNEGTQYF.

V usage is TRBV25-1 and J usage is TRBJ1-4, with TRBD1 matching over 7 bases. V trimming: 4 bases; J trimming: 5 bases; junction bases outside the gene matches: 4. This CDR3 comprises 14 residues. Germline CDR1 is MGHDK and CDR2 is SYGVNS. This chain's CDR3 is CASSAGQRNEKLFF. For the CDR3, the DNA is TGTGCCAGCAGTGCGGGACAGAGGAATGAAAAACTGTTTTTT.

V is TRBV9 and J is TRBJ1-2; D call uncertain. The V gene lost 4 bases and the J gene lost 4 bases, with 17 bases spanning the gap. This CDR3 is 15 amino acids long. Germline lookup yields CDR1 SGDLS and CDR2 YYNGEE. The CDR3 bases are TGTGCCAGCAGCCCTTCAGCAATTTCGGGCTATGGCTACACCTTC. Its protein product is CASSPSAISGYGYTF. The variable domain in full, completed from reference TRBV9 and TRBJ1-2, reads DSGVTQTPKHLITATGQRVTLRCSPRSGDLSVYWYQQSLDQGLQFLIQYYNGEERAKGNILERFSAQQFPDLHSELNLSSLELGDSALYFCASSPSAISGYGYTFGSGTRLTVV.

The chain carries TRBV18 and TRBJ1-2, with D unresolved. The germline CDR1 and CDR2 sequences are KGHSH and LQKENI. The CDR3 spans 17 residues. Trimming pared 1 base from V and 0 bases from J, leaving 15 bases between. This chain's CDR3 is CASSPRGTNQANYGYTF. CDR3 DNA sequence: TGTGCCAGCTCACCACGGGGAACAAACCAAGCTAACTATGGCTACACCTTC.